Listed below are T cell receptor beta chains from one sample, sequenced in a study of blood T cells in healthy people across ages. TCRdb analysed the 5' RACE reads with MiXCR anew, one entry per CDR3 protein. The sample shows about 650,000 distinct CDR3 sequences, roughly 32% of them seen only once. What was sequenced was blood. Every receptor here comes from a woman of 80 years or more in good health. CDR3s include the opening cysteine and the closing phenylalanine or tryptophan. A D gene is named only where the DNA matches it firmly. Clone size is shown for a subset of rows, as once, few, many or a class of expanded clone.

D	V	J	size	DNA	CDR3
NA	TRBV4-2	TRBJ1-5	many	TGTGCCAGCAGCCAAGAACGCACCGTCAATCAGCCCCAGCATTTT	CASSQERTVNQPQHF
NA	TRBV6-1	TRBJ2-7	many	TGTGCCAGCCACCCCTTCCCGACCGTTGCGTACGAGCAGTACTTC	CASHPFPTVAYEQYF
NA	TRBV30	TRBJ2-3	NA	TGTGCCTGGAGTGCGGGCGGAAACACAGATACGCAGTATTTT	CAWSAGGNTDTQYF
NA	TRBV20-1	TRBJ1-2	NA	TGCAGGCTGGCTTATGAGGGCGAAAATCCCTATGGCTACACCTTC	CRLAYEGENPYGYTF
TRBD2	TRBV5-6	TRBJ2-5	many	TGTGCCAGCAGCTTGGAAACTAGCGGGTATAACCGCCTCGTGACCCAGTACTTC	CASSLETSGYNRLVTQYF
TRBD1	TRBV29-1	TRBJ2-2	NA	TGCAGCGTTGCTACAAACAGGGGGCGCGACACCGGGGAGCTGTTTTTT	CSVATNRGRDTGELFF
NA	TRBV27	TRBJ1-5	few	TGTGCCAGCAGTACACAGAATAGCAATCAGCCCCAGCATTTT	CASSTQNSNQPQHF
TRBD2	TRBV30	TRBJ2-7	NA	TGTGCCTGGAGTAAACTCCGCGGGGGGACCTCCTACGAGCAGTACTTC	CAWSKLRGGTSYEQYF
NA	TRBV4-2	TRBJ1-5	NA	TGTGCCAGCAGCCAAGACCTTTATAGCAATCGGCCCCAGCATTTT	CASSQDLYSNRPQHF
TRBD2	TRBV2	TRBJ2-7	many	TGTGCCAGCAGTCCAAGGACTAGCGGGGGGCGGTACGAGCAGTACTTC	CASSPRTSGGRYEQYF
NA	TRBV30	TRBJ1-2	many	TGTGCCTGGAGTGTATGGCCTATAGCAGTAAACCATGGCTACACCTTC	CAWSVWPIAVNHGYTF
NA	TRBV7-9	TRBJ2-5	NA	TGTGCCAGCAGCTTCGGTTTGAATGAGCAGTACTTC	CASSFGLNEQYF
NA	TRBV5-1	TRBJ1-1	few	TGCGCCAGCAGCCTATCGCAAGTAACTGAAGCTTTCTTT	CASSLSQVTEAFF
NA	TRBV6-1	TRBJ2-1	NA	TGTGCCAGCAGCCCACTCCTGACTAGTAAGAGATACAATGAGCAGTTCTTC	CASSPLLTSKRYNEQFF
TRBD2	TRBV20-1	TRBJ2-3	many	TGCAGTGCCCCGGGGGGGGTTAGCACAGATACGCAGTATTTT	CSAPGGVSTDTQYF
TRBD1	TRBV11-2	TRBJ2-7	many	TGTGCCAGCAGCCCCAGGCCGGGGACAGGGATGTACGAGCAGTACTTC	CASSPRPGTGMYEQYF
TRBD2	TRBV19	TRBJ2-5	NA	TGTGCCAGTAGTATACCTTTCGCCGGGACTAGCGGTCGGGAGACCCAGTACTTC	CASSIPFAGTSGRETQYF
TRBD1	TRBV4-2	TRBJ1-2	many	TGTGCCAGCAGCCAAGAGGTACAGGGGGATACCTATGGCTACACCTTC	CASSQEVQGDTYGYTF
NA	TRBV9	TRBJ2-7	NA	TGTGCCAGCTCCGTTGATGTAGGTGAGCAGCACTTC	CASSVDVGEQHF
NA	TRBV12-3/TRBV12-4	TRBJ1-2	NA	TGTGCCAGCAGTTTGAAGCAAGGCTATGGCTACACCTTC	CASSLKQGYGYTF
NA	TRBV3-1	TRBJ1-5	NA	TGTGCCAGCAGCCAAGCTCGCAATCAGCCCCAGCATTTT	CASSQARNQPQHF
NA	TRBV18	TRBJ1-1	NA	TGTGCCAGCTCAATGACAGAAGGTATGAACACTGAAGCTTTCTTT	CASSMTEGMNTEAFF
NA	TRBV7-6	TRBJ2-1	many	TGTGCCAGCAGCTCCCCAGACGAGAACTACAATGAGCAGTTCTTC	CASSSPDENYNEQFF
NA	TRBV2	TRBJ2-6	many	TGTGCCAGCACCAGCTCTGGGGCCAACGTCCTGACTTTC	CASTSSGANVLTF
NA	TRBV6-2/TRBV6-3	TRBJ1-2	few	TGTGCCAGCAGTTCATTGCCGGGAGCCCGCTATGGCTACACCTTC	CASSSLPGARYGYTF
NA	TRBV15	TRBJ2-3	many	TGTGCCACCAGCAGCCTACGGGGAACCACAGATACGCAGTATTTT	CATSSLRGTTDTQYF
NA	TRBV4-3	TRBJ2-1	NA	TGCGCCAGCAGCCACCAACGCTTAAAGGGGGGGGTTCAGTTCTTC	CASSHQRLKGGVQFF
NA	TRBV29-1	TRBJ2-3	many	TGCAGCTTGGCCAGGGACCAGGGGCCCACAGATACGCAGTATTTT	CSLARDQGPTDTQYF
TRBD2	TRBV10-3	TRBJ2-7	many	TGTGCCAGCAGTGATCTTAGCGGGGTCGACGAGCAGTACTTC	CASSDLSGVDEQYF
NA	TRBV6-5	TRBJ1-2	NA	TGTGCCAGCAGGGAGGGCAGCTACCAAGGCTACACCTTC	CASREGSYQGYTF
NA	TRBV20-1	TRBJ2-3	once	TGCAGTGCTAGACCTCTGACGGGGGCCCATGGAAGAGATACGCAGTATTTT	CSARPLTGAHGRDTQYF
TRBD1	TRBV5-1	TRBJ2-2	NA	TGCGCCAGCAGCTCAGGACAGGTCCTACGCACCGGGGAGCTGTTTTTT	CASSSGQVLRTGELFF
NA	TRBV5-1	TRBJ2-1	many	TGCGCCAGCAGCTTGGCTATCAATGAGCAGTTCTTC	CASSLAINEQFF
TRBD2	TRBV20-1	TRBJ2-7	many	TGCAGTGCTAGTTTAGCGGGGGGGACCTACGAGCAGTACTTC	CSASLAGGTYEQYF
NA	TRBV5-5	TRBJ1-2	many	TGTGCCAGCAGCGGACGGAATAGAAACTATGGCTACACCTTC	CASSGRNRNYGYTF
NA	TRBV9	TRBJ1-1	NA	TGTGCCAGCAGCGTAGAGGGGGGGAACATGAACACTGAAGCTTTCTTT	CASSVEGGNMNTEAFF
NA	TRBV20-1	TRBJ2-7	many	TGCAGTGCTCATATCCCAACAGTACCCTACGAGCAGTACTTC	CSAHIPTVPYEQYF
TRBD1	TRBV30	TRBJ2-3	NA	TGTGCCTGGACCCTTCCGGGACAGGGGCGGCTCGTTACGCAGTATTTT	CAWTLPGQGRLVTQYF
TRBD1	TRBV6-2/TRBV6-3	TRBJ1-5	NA	TGTGCCAGCAGTTCCGGGACAGGGACCAGCAATCAGCCCCAGCATTTT	CASSSGTGTSNQPQHF
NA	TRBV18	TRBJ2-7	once	TGTGCCAGCTCACCAGTGGCCCGGGACTTCCCCTACGAGCAGTACTTC	CASSPVARDFPYEQYF
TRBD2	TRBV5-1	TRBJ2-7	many	TGCGCCAGCAGCCTCGACCCGGGAGGGTACGAGCAGTACTTC	CASSLDPGGYEQYF